Described below is a single T cell receptor beta chain sequence and its context. Its antigen is not known. Germline CDR1 and CDR2: SNHLY and FYNNEI. Deletions cut 7 bases from V and 11 bases from J, with 17 bases between. CDR3 length equals 12 residues. The authors ran a second PCR of about 6 to 11 cycles using a sample-barcoded 5' primer and a J-beta primer mix. TCRdb redid the calling of the 5' RACE reads with MiXCR, one entry per CDR3 protein. The data hold about a million distinct CDR3 sequences, with roughly half observed a single time. Donors ranged from roughly 6 to 100 years old and were healthy Caucasians in Russia. A minimum of 7 million PBMCs was isolated per sample. The data were taken from a study of blood T cells in healthy people across ages. Study overall: About one barcoded beta molecule was captured per two T cells (by template switching).

General study results and limits: Getting older went along with TCR beta diversity per million T cells dropping roughly linearly.

Material: blood. The chain links TRBV2 to TRBJ2-5; no definite D call. The receptor was isolated from a woman aged 60 to 75 in good health. The CDR3 region has the DNA TGTGCCAGCACGAGAGAGCACTATGAGCAGTACTTC. This gives the protein CASTREHYEQYF.